These 7 T cell receptor beta chains originate from one sample sequenced in a study of Graves' ophthalmopathy and Graves' hyperthyroidism. From RNA, the CDR3 regions of TCR beta chains were amplified and sequenced. An initial RT-PCR round employing HTBI primers preceded a second-round multiplex PCR. TCRdb re-derived calls from the multiplex PCR reads in MiXCR, one entry per CDR3 protein. The sample includes about 220,000 distinct CDR3 sequences, roughly a fifth of them seen just once. The sequencing input was peripheral blood. All receptors derive from a woman in her forties or fifties with Graves' ophthalmopathy.

This chain links TRBV6-1 with TRBJ1-1, with 7 bases matching TRBD1. The CDR3 runs to 17 residues. J lost 3 bases, V lost 5 bases, and 15 bases had no gene match. CDR1 is MNHNS, CDR2 SASEGT, per germline. The CDR3 spells CASSRSRQGARDTEAFF. DNA for the CDR3: TGTGCCAGCAGTCGATCCAGACAGGGTGCAAGGGACACTGAAGCTTTCTTT.

This clonotype was picked up many times. This chain links TRBV11-3 with TRBJ2-2; 10 bases fit TRBD2. Unmatched junction bases numbered 5, after V lost 6 bases and J lost 4 bases. Germline V CDR1 and CDR2: SGHNT, YENEEA. The CDR3 has 15 residues. CDR3 DNA sequence: TGTGCCAGCAGTTACCGGACTAGCGGCACCGGGGAGCTGTTTTTT. As protein: CASSYRTSGTGELFF.

The CDR3 sequence: CSVVIGNIQYF. The CDR3 DNA reads TGCAGCGTTGTGATTGGGAACATTCAGTACTTC. The chain is built from TRBV29-1 and TRBJ2-4; D is undetermined. This CDR3 spans 11 amino acids. The V end was cut by 4 bases, the J end by 7 bases, with 8 bases between. Germline V gene lookup returns CDR1 SQVTM and CDR2 ANQGSEA.

At least ten counts were recorded for this clonotype. The CDR3 sequence: CATHELRQLVNTEAFF. The CDR3 DNA sequence: TGTGCCACCCATGAGCTTAGACAGTTGGTGAACACTGAAGCTTTCTTT. The V call is TRBV24-1, the J call TRBJ1-1, with a tentative D call TRBD1 (5 bases). With 9 bases removed from V and 0 bases from J, the gap between germline ends came to 19 bases. The CDR3 length is 16 residues. Germline V gene data show CDR1 as KGHDR and CDR2 as SFDVKD.

This clonotype has ten or more counts. CDR3 DNA sequence: TGTGCCAGCAAATCGGAGCGGGGATACGAGCAGTACTTC. Amino acid sequence: CASKSERGYEQYF. The chain combines TRBV6-5 with TRBJ2-7; 7 bases line up with TRBD2. This CDR3 comprises 13 residues. The germline V gene has CDR1 MNHEY and CDR2 SVGAGI. The V and J ends lost 7 bases and 4 bases, in that order; junction bases with no gene match: 7.

In this sample, this clonotype turned up many times. The rearrangement links TRBV19 to TRBJ2-5, with D maybe TRBD1 (6 bases). This CDR3 contains 14 residues. The germline V gene has CDR1 LNHDA and CDR2 SQIVND (reference sequence). V was cut by 6 bases and J by 2 bases, with 13 bases left in between. The CDR3 spells CASSRGQQQETQYF. The CDR3 nucleotides read TGTGCCAGTAGCCGCGGACAGCAACAAGAGACCCAGTACTTC. The full variable domain, rest sourced from reference TRBV19 and TRBJ2-5, is DGGITQSPKYLFRKEGQNVTLSCEQNLNHDAMYWYRQDPGQGLRLIYYSQIVNDFQKGDIAEGYSVSREKKESFPLTVTSAQKNPTAFYLCASSRGQQQETQYFGPGTRLLVL.

The J gene is TRBJ2-5, the V gene TRBV15; TRBD2 might be the D (7 bases). V was clipped by 5 bases and J by 4 bases, with 14 bases between them. Germline values: CDR1 LNHNV, CDR2 YYDKDF (reference sequence). The CDR3 runs 14 residues. CDR3 nucleotide sequence: TGTGCCACCAGCCTGAGGGGGGGTGGAGAGACCCAGTACTTC. Its protein product is CATSLRGGGETQYF.